Listed below are T cell receptor beta chains from one sample, sequenced in a study of persistence of HIV-infected CD4 T cells. These TCRs are of unknown antigen specificity. The assay was immunoSEQ multiplex PCR, and TCRdb's table has in-frame clones only and misses some. Among some 14,000 clones listed, about three fifths were seen once. The sequenced sample was CD4+ T cells sorted from PBMCs after approximately 20-hour stimulation, obtained from a patient who received antiretroviral therapy. These receptors came from an adult man with HIV who was CMV-seropositive. The CDR3 runs from the conserved cysteine through the conserved F or W.

cdr3_length v_call cdr3_aa
16 TRBV6-5 CASSYSGGLTHYGYTF
12 TRBV6-5 CAVSDGPYEQYF
13 TRBV10-3 CAIGDREGQPQHF
15 TRBV10-3 CAISGGLESNQPQHF
17 TRBV27 CASSLIFRKDNNYGYTF
14 TRBV3-1/TRBV3-2 CASSQVGRLAEAFF
12 TRBV10-3 CAIRMTGDDYTF
15 TRBV7-2 CASSLAQTGGYEQYF
14 TRBV11-3 CASSLAGGTGELFF
14 TRBV2 CASRVRRRNTEAFF
14 TRBV29-1 CSVQQGAGTDTQYF
15 TRBV18 CASSTSGSNTGELFF
14 TRBV6-5 CASNPTVPGNTIYF
13 TRBV25-1 CASTPDVVYGYTF
14 TRBV6-1 CASSEGGIRDTIYF
13 TRBV6-1 CASRDRVVGEQYF
13 TRBV30 CAWRGQLNSPLHF
15 TRBV2 CASSGIRVYDSPLHF
14 TRBV7-2 CASSFFGQNYGYTF
15 TRBV5-4 CASSLRTGTNEKLFF
15 TRBV6-1 CASSETGRGNTEAFF
13 TRBV27 CASTTPLADTQYF
11 TRBV5-8 CASSLGQPQHF
13 TRBV14 CASSQRGGYGYTF
15 TRBV2 CASSARTGGNQPQHF
14 TRBV6-5 CASSSTYRETEAFF
15 TRBV7-9 CASSLNREGPNEQFF
13 TRBV15 CATRRQGEEKLFF
12 TRBV6-2/TRBV6-3 CASSSFTQTGTF
13 TRBV6-5 CASSYMGGLGTFF
12 TRBV7-9 CASSPSGRPQHF
14 TRBV2 CASMILQGGDTIYF
14 TRBV5-1 CASSLAGLNYGYTF
13 TRBV6-5 CASSLNGNYGYTF
11 TRBV29-1 CSAQTGAGYTF
13 TRBV7-9 CASSQGQKGVAFF
17 TRBV5-1 CASRAATTVNNANEQFF
14 TRBV6-5 CASQRVMAVFGYTF
16 TRBV5-1 CASSPAAVTNTGELFF
15 TRBV30 CAWSVMDRGESPLHF
14 TRBV6-5 CASSYRAGGTEAFF
15 TRBV15 CATSYGTSGRHEQFF
15 TRBV9 CASSVGTEKGNIQYF
17 TRBV4-3 CASSQDTGGGTNEKLFF
16 TRBV4-3 CASSQWANLQTGELFF
11 TRBV29-1 CSVDQAKKAFF
16 TRBV19 CASSIDRSAGRETQYF
17 TRBV3-1/TRBV3-2 CASSLRRGISNTGELFF
16 TRBV5-1 CASRGPGQIQNSPLHF
20 TRBV3-1/TRBV3-2 CASSQDRRTSGSRDTGELFF
14 TRBV5-1 CASSPSGGNYGYTF
15 TRBV6-6 CASSYQQGAGNTIYF
15 TRBV11-2 CASSLAGAGAGELFF